This record covers a single T cell receptor beta chain. Its specificity is unknown. Sorting produced populations that all topped 95% purity. This sample was taken from a study of beta chain features in type 1 diabetes. For the study at large: No patient-donor differences in age, gender, total cells or subset yield. Over all samples combined, some 110 million sorted cells were examined.

Germline assignment: CDR1 LNHDA and CDR2 SQIVND (reference sequence). CDR3 length equals 14 residues. The trim removed 4 bases at V and 4 bases at J, leaving 2 bases unmatched. Every bit of the isolated RNA underwent reverse transcription, so sequencing read expressed TCRB transcripts. Here immunoSEQ multiplex PCR was the method, and the copy in TCRdb shows in-frame clones only, minus some. There are about 400,000 clones in the sample; about 12% occur only once, and roughly 0.015% lies in the top ten. Findings and limits, study-wide: Fewer insertions but more deletions were seen at VDJ junctions in type 1 diabetes patients.

The sample was naive CD4+ T cells from blood. This receptor was taken from a man aged 18 to 30 in good health. This chain joins TRBV19 and TRBJ2-1, with TRBD2 matching over 9 bases. In DNA, the CDR3 is TGTGCCAGTAGTAGACTAGCGGAATACAATGAGCAGTTCTTC. This gives the protein CASSRLAEYNEQFF.